This TCR beta chain stems from a study of blood T cells in healthy people across ages. Study-wide findings and caveats: Without sorted subsets, naive and antigen-experienced compartments could not be conclusively compared. In these data, TCR beta diversity tracked strongly with naive T cell percentage.

Next came a second PCR, run for about 7 to 12 cycles, which used a sample-barcoded 5' primer along with a J-beta primer mix. Each cDNA molecule received a tag from a template-switch adaptor that had 12 random nucleotides. TCRdb fed the 5' RACE reads into MiXCR, producing one record per CDR3 protein. The data contain around 1,500,000 distinct CDR3 sequences, approximately 40% of them singletons. Isolated per sample were at least 7 million PBMCs. Note on this clonotype: Its target is not known.

This TCR came from a young woman in good health. The specimen was blood.

Here the CDR3 reads CASSLSKVSTGTGELFF. CDR3 sequence (DNA): TGTGCCAGCAGTTTATCAAAAGTATCGACAGGGACCGGGGAGCTGTTTTTT. The chain carries TRBV27 and TRBJ2-2, with 7 positions matching TRBD1. Germline lookup yields CDR1 MNHEY and CDR2 SMNVEV (reference sequence). The CDR3 is made up of 17 amino acids. J was trimmed by 5 bases and V by 0 bases; bases with no gene match: 9.